The sequence of this TCR beta chain was determined in a study of identical twins listed by TCRdb under 2016. Broadly, across the study: To test whether fetal clonotypes persist, the study used deep sequencing on TCR alpha and beta repertoires from monozygotic twins, unrelated adults of various ages, and cord blood. To rule out contamination, the twin experiments were replicated at different times with different library preparation protocols. Beyond this particular receptor, the publication reports: Because the same donors could not be followed over many years, the conclusions depended on cross-sectional statistical analysis. Out-of-frame TCR alpha sequences shared between twins showed an excess of low generation-probability sequences compared with coincidental sharing between unrelated individuals. Excess twin sharing in beta out-of-frame sequences was weaker because fewer shared sequences lowered the signal-to-noise ratio. Abundant cord blood beta clonotypes carried fewer insertions; young adult naive repertoires showed a weaker similar trend, while memory repertoires showed none. Invariant T cells such as MAIT and iNKT could partly confound zero-insertion analyses, though diverse VJ usage argued against this for most clonotypes. In monozygotic twins, out-of-frame TCR alpha sharing was systematically underestimated by recombination models, although the models agreed with sharing between unrelated individuals.

Library method: 5' RACE. Sequenced on an Illumina HiSeq 2000. Template switching introduced a universal primer binding site; the final cDNA contained a unique molecular identifier, enabling accurate counting of TCR cDNA molecules. First-strand cDNA for TCR alpha and beta chains was synthesized from specific primers in the conserved constant-segment region. To control for contamination, each cDNA library was double barcoded with a SMART-Mk sample barcode plus Illumina barcodes. TruSeq adapter sequences along with Illumina sample barcodes were introduced in two successive PCR steps. TCR alpha and beta cDNA libraries were sequenced on the Illumina HiSeq platform with custom primers. The authors processed their data as follows. MiGEC was used to process raw reads and extract unique molecular identifiers, and MiXCR was used to find CDR3 positions. For each individual, recombination models were inferred using an EM algorithm with the repgenHMM and IGoR tools. The analysis of shared clonotypes was done with the tcR package in R, with sharing normalized by the product of cloneset sizes. To study raw recombination free of thymic and clonal selection effects, out-of-frame nonproductive sequences were analyzed. TCRdb reworked the public reads: Q25 trimming with fastp, MiXCR clone assembly, productive beta chains retained. Each entry merges the rows of one CDR3 protein and shows their most common DNA and genes. The authors' filters were not applied to this entry. Across this sample there are approximately 300,000 distinct CDR3 sequences, with roughly 10% seen only once. 5.5% to 9% of the sample belongs to the ten largest clones.

Only healthy Caucasian donors were included. The twin cohort consisted of three pairs of female monozygotic twins, all aged roughly 18 to 30 years. Positive isolation kits from Invitrogen were used to isolate CD4+ and CD8+ T cell populations. In its sample, this clonotype was seen once. The target of this receptor is not known. At one boundary the junction diverges from the germline segment, which might be a read error. These sequences were also reported in another study, on yellow fever vaccine responses in identical twins. From that second study: The authors reported that the T cell response to vaccination in identical twins appeared partly convergent and partly personalized. The study precisely tracked vaccine-responding T cell clones in identical twins.

This TCR was sampled from a woman younger than 35 in good health. Sequencing was done on a sample of CD8+ T cells sorted from blood.

The CDR3 protein sequence reads: CARTGWSPQGTQYF. The nucleotide sequence reads TGTGCGCGGACGGGCTGGTCCCCCCAAGGGACCCAGTACTTC. The chain was built from TRBV2 and TRBJ2-5; the D gene remains uncertain. Sequences SNHLY (CDR1) and FYNNEI (CDR2) are obtained from the germline V gene. The CDR3, from cysteine to phenylalanine, totals 14 residues. This entry keeps only the CDR3 DNA: 42 bases, framed from base 1.